The clone carrying this T cell receptor beta chain has at least ten counts. The antigen is undetermined. These data come from a study of neurological immune-mediated disorders. Study-wide results and limits: HTLV-1-associated myelopathy had the most TCR clonal expansion, and multiple sclerosis had the least, less than healthy controls.

TCRdb itself ran the 5' RACE reads through MiXCR, one entry per CDR3 protein. The repertoire holds tens of thousands of distinct CDR3 sequences, with 4.5% as singletons. Input material: PBMCs. The clonotype comes from a man younger than 40 with multiple sclerosis.

The chain's CDR3 is CSASTPGAAEAFF. The CDR3 coding sequence is TGCAGTGCTAGCACCCCGGGGGCGGCTGAAGCTTTCTTT. The rearrangement uses TRBV20-1 and TRBJ1-1; D is perhaps TRBD1 (6 bases). CDR1 and CDR2 (germline): DFQATT, SNEGSKA (reference sequence). The CDR3 is made up of 13 amino acids. Trimming took off 3 bases at V and 6 bases at J, with 14 bases between the two ends.